A selection of T cell receptor beta chains follows, all from one sample in a study of T cell responses to AZD1222 COVID-19 vaccine. The assay was immunoSEQ multiplex PCR, and TCRdb's table has in-frame clones only and misses some. The data contain 140,000 to 150,000 clones, about 94% of them seen just once; the ten biggest clones take up roughly 4%. The sequenced sample was peripheral blood, obtained 28 days after the second AZD1222 dose. The receptors shown here come from an adult who received the AZD1222 COVID-19 vaccine. Each CDR3 is given with its conserved first and last residue. The D gene is left open where the match is weak. Not every row has a clone size; where given, it reads once, few, many or a size class.

D	size	J	V	DNA	CDR3
-	few	TRBJ1-5	TRBV10-3	TGTGCCATCAGTGAGTCGATCTATGGGGACGGTCAGCCCCAGCATTTT	CAISESIYGDGQPQHF
TRBD1	-	TRBJ2-5	TRBV29-1	TGCAGCGTTTGGACAGGGGGGAAGACCCAGTACTTC	CSVWTGGKTQYF
-	-	TRBJ2-4	TRBV9	TGTGCCAGCAGCCGGGACGGAAAAGCCAAAAACATTCAGTACTTC	CASSRDGKAKNIQYF
-	-	TRBJ1-2	TRBV7-9	TGTGCCAGCAGCTTAGGAGGCAGGGAGGACTATGGCTACACCTTC	CASSLGGREDYGYTF
-	-	TRBJ2-2	TRBV6-4	TGTGCCAGCAGTGGGGGGGGCAGCACCGGGGAGCTGTTTTTT	CASSGGGSTGELFF
-	-	TRBJ2-1	TRBV11-2	TGTGCCAGCAGCCCCGAGGCCGGGGTGTTGAATGAGCAGTTCTTC	CASSPEAGVLNEQFF
-	-	TRBJ1-3	TRBV7-3	TGTGCCAGCAGCTCGGCGGCTGGAAACACCATATATTTT	CASSSAAGNTIYF
TRBD2	once	TRBJ2-2	TRBV15	TGTGCCACCAGCCGCGGACTAGCGGGGACGAACACCGGGGAGCTGTTTTTT	CATSRGLAGTNTGELFF
TRBD1	-	TRBJ1-2	TRBV7-6	TGTGCCAGCAGCATCGGGACAGGGAACCGCTATGGCTACACCTTC	CASSIGTGNRYGYTF
TRBD1	-	TRBJ2-7	TRBV10-1	TGCGCCAGCAGTGTCCCCGGACAGGGTGGATACGAGCAGTACTTC	CASSVPGQGGYEQYF
TRBD2	-	TRBJ2-1	TRBV5-1	TGCGCCAGCGGGGGGGAAGCGGGAGGGATGGAAGGAAATGAGCAGTTCTTC	CASGGEAGGMEGNEQFF